The TCR beta chain described here comes from a study of blood T cell repertoires in COVID-19. At the level of the study: Samples taken during acute and convalescent COVID-19 were collected in the United States, Italy and Spain. PBMCs, B-cell-depleted T cells, or T cells provided the cDNA or gDNA that made up the material.

Per the study methods: Reference gene primer amplification gave nucleated cell count estimates. The table came from immunoSEQ multiplex PCR; TCRdb's copy has only in-frame clones and leaves some out. D and trimming were read from the DNA, whereas the V and J calls and clone size are those reported in that table. There are 250,000 to 300,000 clones in the sample; about 89% occur only once, and about 4.2% lies in the top ten. CDR1 is MNHNS, CDR2 SASEGT, per germline. V dropped 2 bases and J dropped 2 bases, with 13 bases sitting between them. This CDR3 contains 15 residues. The J gene is TRBJ2-7, the V gene TRBV6-1, with D maybe TRBD1 (5 bases). Sequenced: peripheral blood. The TCR originated in a man in his forties or fifties with acute or convalescent COVID-19. CDR3 residues: CASSELEWGPYEQYF. CDR3 DNA sequence: TGTGCCAGCAGTGAACTGGAATGGGGCCCCTACGAGCAGTACTTC.